Shown below are 8 T cell receptor beta chains from a single sample sequenced in a study of blood T cell repertoires in COVID-19. The repertoire was sequenced with immunoSEQ multiplex PCR; TCRdb's copy has only in-frame clones and lacks some. Of 100,000 to 130,000 clones listed, about nine tenths are singletons. What was sequenced was peripheral blood. The origin of the receptors is a woman younger than 45 with acute or convalescent COVID-19.

V and J are TRBV5-4 and TRBJ1-3, with D perhaps TRBD1 (6 bases). Germline values: CDR1 SGHNT, CDR2 YYREEE (reference sequence). The length of the CDR3 is 15 residues. V shed 3 bases and J shed 0 bases, with 10 bases lying between them. CDR3 bases: TGTGCCAGCAGCTCGGGGGGGGCCTCTGGAAACACCATATATTTT. Protein: CASSSGGASGNTIYF.

V is TRBV6-2 or TRBV6-3 and J is TRBJ2-7; TRBD1 matches 10 bases. The CDR3 spans 15 residues. The germline V gene has CDR1 MNHEY and CDR2 SVGEGT. The V segment lost 6 bases and the J segment 7 bases; nucleotides outside the gene matches: 12. For the CDR3, the DNA is TGTGCCAGCAGCCTTGGGACAGGGGTAACGGATGAGCAGTACTTC. This translates into CASSLGTGVTDEQYF.

The rearrangement uses TRBV5-1 and TRBJ1-6, with 9 bases aligning to TRBD1. The germline V gene has CDR1 SGHRS and CDR2 YFSETQ. V was clipped by 3 bases and J by 8 bases; unmatched bases: 3. The CDR3 length is 14 residues. The CDR3 region has the DNA TGCGCCAGCAGCTGGGGACAGGGTTATTCACCCCTCCACTTT. Protein product: CASSWGQGYSPLHF.

The CDR3 loop is CASGPGTGYQPQHF. The DNA of the CDR3 is TGTGCCAGCGGGCCCGGGACAGGGTATCAGCCCCAGCATTTT. This chain links TRBV27 with TRBJ1-5, with 9 bases matching TRBD1. The CDR3 sequence is 14 residues long. With 8 bases clipped from V and 5 bases from J, the junction kept 7 bases outside the gene matches. Germline V gene sequence: CDR1 MNHEY, CDR2 SMNVEV (reference sequence).

The genes are TRBV6-2 or TRBV6-3 and TRBJ1-1; D is undetermined. Germline loops: CDR1 MNHEY, CDR2 SVGEGT. Trimming removed 0 bases from V and 8 bases from J, with 10 bases in between. The CDR3 extends over 13 amino acids. Written as DNA, the CDR3 is TGTGCCAGCAGTTACTCGGCGGCACTAGAAGCTTTCTTT. Residues: CASSYSAALEAFF.

The rearrangement uses TRBV4-2 and TRBJ2-3, with D possibly matching TRBD1 (5 bases). V gave up 0 bases and J gave up 0 bases, with 10 bases separating them. Germline V gene lookup returns CDR1 LGHNA and CDR2 YNFKEQ. The CDR3 length is 16 residues. The CDR3 DNA is TGTGCCAGCAGCCAAGAAGGGGATCCTAGCACAGATACGCAGTATTTT. As protein: CASSQEGDPSTDTQYF.

The chain recombines TRBV4-3 with TRBJ2-1; TRBD1 agrees at 7 bases. Germline values: CDR1 LGHNA, CDR2 YSLEER. The CDR3 has 16 amino acids. After removal of 0 bases from V and 8 bases from J, the junction contained 10 bases not matched to a gene. The CDR3 spells CASSQDESYRGDEQFF. The CDR3 nucleotides are TGCGCCAGCAGCCAAGATGAGTCCTACAGGGGTGATGAGCAGTTCTTC.

The rearrangement joins TRBV7-8 to TRBJ2-7, with no clear D. V lost 7 bases to trimming and J lost 3 bases, with 13 bases between them. Germline V gene sequence: CDR1 SGHVS, CDR2 FQNEAQ. This CDR3 has 13 residues. The CDR3, as DNA: TGTGCCAGCACCCCCCCTGCGGTCTACGAGCAGTACTTC. Translating it yields CASTPPAVYEQYF.